This T cell receptor beta chain is from a study of T-cell memory formation after mild COVID-19. In the study overall: Clusters were largely donor specific. General study points: Cross-reactive memory appears to have joined, as suggested by some responding clones showing up in pre-infection memory. Whether second-wave clones peaking at day 37 were SARS-CoV-2 specific went unconfirmed.

The CDR3 runs to 18 residues. CDR1 and CDR2 from the germline V gene are MNHEY and SVGEGT. Trimming took 5 bases from V and 0 from J; bases not matched to a gene: 9. Libraries for TCRalpha and TCRbeta carried sample barcodes and unique molecular identifiers via 5'RACE. TCRdb reprocessed the 5' RACE reads via MiXCR and lists one record per CDR3 protein. In the table there are around 55,000 distinct CDR3 sequences, over 7.5% of which are singletons. As to this clonotype: What it binds is not known.

The chain is built from TRBV6-2 or TRBV6-3 and TRBJ2-3; 12 bases are a match to TRBD2. The sequencing sample was made of PBMCs or a T cell subset sorted from them (not recorded which). The clonotype originates from a man between 18 and 35 years old who had mild COVID-19 (a few samples of this study predate the infection). Cell type and time point are not known. Written as DNA, the CDR3 is TGTGCCAGCAGTCCACGGACTAGCGGGACCTATAGCACAGATACGCAGTATTTT. It yields the protein CASSPRTSGTYSTDTQYF.